The 4 T cell receptor beta chains below come from one sample, sequenced in a study of cytomegalovirus exposure and HLA in healthy donors. The PCR was carried out with 60 Vbeta primers and 13 Jbeta primers. Using immunoSEQ multiplex PCR, the repertoire was profiled, and TCRdb retains in-frame clones only, with some absent. The sample lists 180,000 or so clones; about four fifths were seen once. Input material: PBMCs. These receptors all come from a woman in her 30s in good health and CMV-seronegative.

The chain uses TRBV5-4 and TRBJ2-2, with 8 bases fitting TRBD1. The V gene end was trimmed by 1 base and the J gene end by 6 bases; junction bases not matched to a gene: 8. The CDR3 runs to 16 residues. Germline assignment: CDR1 SGHNT and CDR2 YYREEE (reference sequence). The CDR3 DNA is TGTGCCAGCAGCTTGAGGCAGGGGGCTGGTGCCGGGGAGCTGTTTTTT. Protein sequence: CASSLRQGAGAGELFF.

The chain couples TRBV7-9 to TRBJ2-7; the D gene is possibly TRBD2 (6 bases). The V gene's germline CDR1 is SEHNR and CDR2 FQNEAQ (reference sequence). With 4 bases removed from V and 1 base from J, the gap between germline ends came to 17 bases. The CDR3 runs to 16 residues. The CDR3 nucleotides are TGTGCCAGCAGCTCCGGGCAGGGAGGAGCTTCCTACGAGCAGTACTTC. Translation: CASSSGQGGASYEQYF.

The chain combines TRBV6-5 with TRBJ2-1; 10 nucleotides agree with TRBD1. The CDR3 contains 15 residues. With V trimmed by 5 bases and J by 3 bases, 4 bases remained unmatched. Germline V gene data show CDR1 as MNHEY and CDR2 as SVGAGI. In nucleotides, the CDR3 is TGTGCCAGCAGTCGGACAGGGGGGCGCTACAATGAGCAGTTCTTC. This encodes CASSRTGGRYNEQFF.

The chain has TRBV7-2 and TRBJ1-1; D unresolved. The CDR3 has 13 residues. Germline-derived CDR1 and CDR2 are SGHTA and FQGNSA. The V gene lost 5 bases and the J gene lost 1 base, with 8 bases spanning the gap. Here the CDR3 reads CASSLYRNTEAFF. CDR3 DNA: TGTGCCAGCAGCCTTTACAGGAACACTGAAGCTTTCTTT.